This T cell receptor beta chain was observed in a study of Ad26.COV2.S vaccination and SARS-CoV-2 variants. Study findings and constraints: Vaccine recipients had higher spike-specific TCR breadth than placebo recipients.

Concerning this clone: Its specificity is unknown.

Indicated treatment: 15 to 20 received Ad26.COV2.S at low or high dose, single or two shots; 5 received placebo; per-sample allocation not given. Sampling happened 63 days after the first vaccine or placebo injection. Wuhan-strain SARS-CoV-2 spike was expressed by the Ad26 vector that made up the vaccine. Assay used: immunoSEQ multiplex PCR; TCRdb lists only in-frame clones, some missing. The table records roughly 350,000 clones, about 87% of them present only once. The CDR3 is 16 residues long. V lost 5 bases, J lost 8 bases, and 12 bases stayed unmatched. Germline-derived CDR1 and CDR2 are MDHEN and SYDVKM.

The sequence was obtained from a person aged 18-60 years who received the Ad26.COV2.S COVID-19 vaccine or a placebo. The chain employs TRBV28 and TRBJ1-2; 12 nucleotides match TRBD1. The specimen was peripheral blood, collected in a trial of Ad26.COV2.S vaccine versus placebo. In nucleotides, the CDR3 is TGTGCCAGCAGTAAGCGTACCGGGACAGGGGGCGGGGGCTACACCTTC. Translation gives CASSKRTGTGGGGYTF.